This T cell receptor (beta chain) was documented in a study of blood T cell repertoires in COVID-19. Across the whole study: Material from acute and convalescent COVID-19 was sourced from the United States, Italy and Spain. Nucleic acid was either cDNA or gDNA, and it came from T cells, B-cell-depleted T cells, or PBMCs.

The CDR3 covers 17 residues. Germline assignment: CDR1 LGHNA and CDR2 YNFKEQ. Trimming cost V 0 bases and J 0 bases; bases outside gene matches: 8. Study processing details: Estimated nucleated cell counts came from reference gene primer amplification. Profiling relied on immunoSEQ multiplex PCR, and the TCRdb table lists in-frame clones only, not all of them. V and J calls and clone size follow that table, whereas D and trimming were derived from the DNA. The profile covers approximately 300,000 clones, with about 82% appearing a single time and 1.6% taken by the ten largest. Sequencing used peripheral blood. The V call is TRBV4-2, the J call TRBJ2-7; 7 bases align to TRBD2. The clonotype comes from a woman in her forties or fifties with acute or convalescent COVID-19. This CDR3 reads CASSQESGLAASYEQYF. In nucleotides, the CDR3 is TGTGCCAGCAGCCAAGAAAGCGGGCTAGCGGCCTCCTACGAGCAGTACTTC.